The following is a T cell receptor (beta chain) sequence with its context. Its antigen is not identified. Trimming took off 1 base at V and 4 bases at J, with 7 bases between the two ends. The germline gives CDR1 KGHSH, CDR2 LQKENI. The CDR3 totals 14 residues. The data are from a study of PD-1 blockade in classical Hodgkin lymphoma. Study-wide points: When set against healthy donors, newly diagnosed patients were reported to show lower baseline TCR diversity.

Sequencing used immunoSEQ multiplex PCR; TCRdb keeps in-frame clones, though not all of them. Of around 25,000 clones in the sample, over 75% are singletons; the top ten hold approximately 20%. Time point in this sample: cycle 4 day 1 (C4D1), after 6 weeks of nivolumab. No patient escaped relapse after autologous stem cell transplantation, and brentuximab vedotin exposure varied. This clonotype was sampled from a human donor with classical Hodgkin lymphoma. The starting material was peripheral blood mononuclear cells (PBMCs), obtained before the fourth cycle of nivolumab. The chain couples TRBV18 to TRBJ2-2; tentatively, D is TRBD1 or TRBD2 (5 bases each). CDR3 sequence reads: CASSPQGSTGELFF. The CDR3 region has the DNA TGTGCCAGCTCACCACAGGGGAGCACCGGGGAGCTGTTTTTT.